This T cell receptor (beta chain) was identified in a study of T cells in narcolepsy. On the study more broadly: Patients with NT1 or NT2 and healthy control donors were enrolled.

Libraries were prepared by immunoSEQ multiplex PCR; TCRdb keeps only in-frame clonotypes and omits some of them. The data show approximately 30,000 clones, 82% seen once. The CDR3 covers 13 residues. From germline, CDR1 is MDHEN and CDR2 SYDVKM. With 5 bases clipped from V and 5 bases from J, the junction kept 2 bases outside the gene matches. The receptor was derived from a human donor with narcolepsy. Sequencing input: CD45RA- memory CD4+ T cells from PBMCs. The V and J genes are TRBV28 and TRBJ1-5; the match to TRBD1 covers 8 bases. CDR3 loop: CASSPGGYQPQHF. CDR3 in DNA: TGTGCCAGCAGTCCAGGGGGCTATCAGCCCCAGCATTTT.